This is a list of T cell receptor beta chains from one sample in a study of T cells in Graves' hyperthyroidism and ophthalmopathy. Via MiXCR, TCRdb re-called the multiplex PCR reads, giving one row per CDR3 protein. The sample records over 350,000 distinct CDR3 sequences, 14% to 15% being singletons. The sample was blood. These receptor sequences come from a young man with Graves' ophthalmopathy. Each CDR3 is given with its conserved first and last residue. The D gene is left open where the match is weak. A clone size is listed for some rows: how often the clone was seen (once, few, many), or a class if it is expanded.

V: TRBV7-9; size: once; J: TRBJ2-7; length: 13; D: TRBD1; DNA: TGTGCCAGCAGCTTGGGACAGGGCTCGCTGCAGTACTTC; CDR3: CASSLGQGSLQYF
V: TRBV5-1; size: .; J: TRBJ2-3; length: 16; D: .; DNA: TGCGCCAGCAGCTTTGGAGCCTCCCAATGGCCAGATACGCAGTATTTT; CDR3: CASSFGASQWPDTQYF
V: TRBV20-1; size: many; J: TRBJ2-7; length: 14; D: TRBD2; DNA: TGCAGTGCCCCCTGGCGGGGGAGCTCCTACGAGCAGTACTTC; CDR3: CSAPWRGSSYEQYF
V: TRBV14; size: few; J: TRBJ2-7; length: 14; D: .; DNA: TGTGCCAGCAGCCAAGATGAGAAATGCTACGAGCAGTACTTC; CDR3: CASSQDEKCYEQYF
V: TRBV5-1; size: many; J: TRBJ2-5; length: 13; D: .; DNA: TGCGCCAGCGCTTCTACCGACGCCGAGACCCAGTACTTC; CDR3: CASASTDAETQYF
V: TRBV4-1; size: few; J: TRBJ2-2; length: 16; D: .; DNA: TGCGCCAGCAGCCCTTCCCAGTTCGCGAACACCGGGGAGCTGTTTTTT; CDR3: CASSPSQFANTGELFF
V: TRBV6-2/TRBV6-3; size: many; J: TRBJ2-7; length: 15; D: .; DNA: TGTGCCAGCAGTTACTCTGGCTCACCGAGCGACGAGCAGTACTTC; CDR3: CASSYSGSPSDEQYF
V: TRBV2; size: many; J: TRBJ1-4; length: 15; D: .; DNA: TGTGCCAGCAGCGAACAGGGCCAGAGTAATGAAAAACTGTTTTTT; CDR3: CASSEQGQSNEKLFF
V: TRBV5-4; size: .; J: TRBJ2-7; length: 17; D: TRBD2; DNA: TGTGCCAGCAGCTTATTGTTTGGGACTAGCGGGATCCCCGAGCAGTACTTC; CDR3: CASSLLFGTSGIPEQYF
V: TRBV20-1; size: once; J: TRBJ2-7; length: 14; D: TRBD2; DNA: TGCAGTGCTACCCGAGCGGGAGGGCCGGACGAGCAGTACTTC; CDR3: CSATRAGGPDEQYF
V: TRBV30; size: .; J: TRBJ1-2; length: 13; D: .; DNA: TGTGCCGGACTCTTCGGGGAGGGCTATGGCTACACCTTC; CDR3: CAGLFGEGYGYTF
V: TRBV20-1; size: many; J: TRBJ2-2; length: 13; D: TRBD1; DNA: TGCAGTGCCAGGGGCAGGGGGCACGGGGAGCTGTTTTTT; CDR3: CSARGRGHGELFF
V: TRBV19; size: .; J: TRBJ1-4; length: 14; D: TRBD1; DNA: TGTGCCAGTAGAAGACAGGGAGGGAATGAAAAACTGTTTTTT; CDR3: CASRRQGGNEKLFF
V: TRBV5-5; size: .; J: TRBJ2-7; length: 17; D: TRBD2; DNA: TGTGCCAGCAGCTTGATAGGACTAGCGGGGTACTCGTACGAGCAGTACTTC; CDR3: CASSLIGLAGYSYEQYF
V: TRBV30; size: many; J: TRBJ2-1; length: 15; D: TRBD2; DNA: TGTGCCTGGAGTGGGGGACGGGGGGGAGAGGATGAGCAGTTCTTC; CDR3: CAWSGGRGGEDEQFF
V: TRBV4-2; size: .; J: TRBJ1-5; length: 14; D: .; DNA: TGTGCCAGCAGCCAAGACTTCTACAATCAGCCCCAGCATTTT; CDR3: CASSQDFYNQPQHF
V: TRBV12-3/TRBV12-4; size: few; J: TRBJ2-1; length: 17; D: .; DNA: TGTGCCAGCAACACTCGGTGGGAGGGACAACGATACAATGAGCAGTTCTTC; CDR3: CASNTRWEGQRYNEQFF
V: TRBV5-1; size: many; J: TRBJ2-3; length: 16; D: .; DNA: TGCGCCAGCAGCTTGGCCACCGGGCAGATCGCAGATACGCAGTATTTT; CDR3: CASSLATGQIADTQYF
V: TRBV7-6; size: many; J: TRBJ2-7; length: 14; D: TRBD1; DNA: TGTGCCAGCAGCCTAAGACAGGGCTCCTACGAGCAGTACTTC; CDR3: CASSLRQGSYEQYF
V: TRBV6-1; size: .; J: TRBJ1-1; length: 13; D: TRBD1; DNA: TGTGCCAGCAGCGACAGGGGGGGGACTGAAGCTTTCTTT; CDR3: CASSDRGGTEAFF
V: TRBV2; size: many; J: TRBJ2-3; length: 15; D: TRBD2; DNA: TGTGCCAGCAGTGAAGCAGCGGGAGGGCAAGGTACGCAGTATTTT; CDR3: CASSEAAGGQGTQYF
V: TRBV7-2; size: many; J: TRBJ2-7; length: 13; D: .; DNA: TGTGCCAGCAGCTTAGGATCACGGTACGAGCAGTACTTC; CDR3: CASSLGSRYEQYF
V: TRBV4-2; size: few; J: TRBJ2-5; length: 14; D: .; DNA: TGTGCCGGCAGCCAAGATAGCAGGCAAGAGACCCAGTACTTC; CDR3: CAGSQDSRQETQYF
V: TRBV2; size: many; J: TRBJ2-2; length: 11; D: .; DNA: TGTGCCACCGCAAACACCGGGGAGCTGTTTTTT; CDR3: CATANTGELFF
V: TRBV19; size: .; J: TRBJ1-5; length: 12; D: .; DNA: TGTGCCAGTAGGGATAGCAATCAGCCCCAGCATTTT; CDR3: CASRDSNQPQHF
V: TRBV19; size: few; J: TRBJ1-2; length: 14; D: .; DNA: TGTGCCAGTTCCCCCGGGGTATCTAACTATGGCTACACCTTC; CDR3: CASSPGVSNYGYTF
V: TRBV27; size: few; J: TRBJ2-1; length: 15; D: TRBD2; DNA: TGTGCCATCAGTTCAGCGGGAGGACTCAACAATGAGCAGTTCTTC; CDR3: CAISSAGGLNNEQFF
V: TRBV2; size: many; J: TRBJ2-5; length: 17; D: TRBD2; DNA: TGTGCCAGCAGGACTAGCGGGAGGGCGACTCTTAAAGAGACCCAGTACTTC; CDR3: CASRTSGRATLKETQYF
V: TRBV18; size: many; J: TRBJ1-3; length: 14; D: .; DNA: TGTGCCAGCTCACCGAATGATGGTGGAAACACCATATATTTT; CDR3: CASSPNDGGNTIYF
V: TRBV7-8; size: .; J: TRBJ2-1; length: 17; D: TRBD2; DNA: TGTGCCAGCAGCTTAGCGCCAGCGGGGGGCATTTACAATGAGCAGTTCTTC; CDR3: CASSLAPAGGIYNEQFF
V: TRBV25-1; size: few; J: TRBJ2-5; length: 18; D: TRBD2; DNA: TGTGCCAGCAGTGGTGTTTCTGGGAGCGGGGGTTTGGGGGAGACCCAGTACTTC; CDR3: CASSGVSGSGGLGETQYF
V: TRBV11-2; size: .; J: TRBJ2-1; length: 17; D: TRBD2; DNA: TGTGCCAGCAGGAGACCTAGCGGGGGGGCCTCCTACAATGAGCAGTTCTTC; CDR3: CASRRPSGGASYNEQFF
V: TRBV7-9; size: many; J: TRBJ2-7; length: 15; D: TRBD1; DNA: TGTGCCATCAGTACCGGGACAGGGGGCGGGTACGAGCAGTACTTC; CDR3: CAISTGTGGGYEQYF
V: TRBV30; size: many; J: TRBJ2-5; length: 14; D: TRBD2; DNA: TGTGCCTGGAGTGGACTAGCGGGGGTTAGGACCCAGTACTTC; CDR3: CAWSGLAGVRTQYF
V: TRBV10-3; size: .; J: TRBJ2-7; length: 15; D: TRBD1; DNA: TGTGCCATCAGTGCCCGGGACAGCCAGGCCTACGAGCAGTACTTC; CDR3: CAISARDSQAYEQYF
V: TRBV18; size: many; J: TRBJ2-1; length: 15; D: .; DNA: TGTGCCAGCTCGCCGGGGCTGGACTCCTACAATGAGCAGTTCTTC; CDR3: CASSPGLDSYNEQFF
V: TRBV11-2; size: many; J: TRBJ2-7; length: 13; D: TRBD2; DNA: TGTGCCAGTACCCCCGGGACTAGCGACGAGCAGTACTTC; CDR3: CASTPGTSDEQYF
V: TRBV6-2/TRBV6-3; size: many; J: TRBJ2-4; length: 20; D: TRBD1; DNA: TGTGCCAGCAGTTCGTACCGGGACAGGGGAAAATTGGGAGCCAAAAACATTCAGTACTTC; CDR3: CASSSYRDRGKLGAKNIQYF
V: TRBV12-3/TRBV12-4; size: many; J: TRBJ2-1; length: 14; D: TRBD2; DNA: TGTGCCAGCAGCCCTAGCGGGAGAAACAATGAGCAGTTCTTC; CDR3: CASSPSGRNNEQFF
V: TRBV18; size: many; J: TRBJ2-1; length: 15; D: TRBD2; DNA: TGTGCCAGCTCACCTCGACTAGCAACTCGATATGAGCAGTTCTTC; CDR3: CASSPRLATRYEQFF
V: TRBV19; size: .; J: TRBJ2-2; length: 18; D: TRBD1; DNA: TGTGCCAGTACTTCAGCCCTCCGGAGGACAGGGAACACCGGGGAGCTGTTTTTT; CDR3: CASTSALRRTGNTGELFF
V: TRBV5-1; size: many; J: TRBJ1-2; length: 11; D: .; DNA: TGCGCCAGCAGCGGAACCTATGGCTACACCTTC; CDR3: CASSGTYGYTF
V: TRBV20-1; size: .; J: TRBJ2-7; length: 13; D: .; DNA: TGCAGTGCTAGAGGGGGCGAGGACCACGAGCAGTACTTC; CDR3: CSARGGEDHEQYF
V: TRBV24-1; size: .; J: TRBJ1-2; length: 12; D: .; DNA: TGTGCCACCAGTGATAAGGGTTCTGGCTACACCTTC; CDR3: CATSDKGSGYTF
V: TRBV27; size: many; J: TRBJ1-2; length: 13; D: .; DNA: TGTGCCAGCAGCCCGACAGCAGACTATGGCTACACCTTC; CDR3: CASSPTADYGYTF
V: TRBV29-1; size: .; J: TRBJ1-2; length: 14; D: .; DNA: TGCAGCGTTGCTGGAGGGGCCCCCACTAATGGCTACACCTTC; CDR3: CSVAGGAPTNGYTF
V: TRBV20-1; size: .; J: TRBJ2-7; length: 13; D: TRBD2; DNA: TGCAGTGCTAGTAGCGGGAGGGTCTACGAGCAGTACTTC; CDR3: CSASSGRVYEQYF
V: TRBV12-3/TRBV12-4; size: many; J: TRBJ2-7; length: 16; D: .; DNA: TGTGCCAGCAGTTTAACTAGAGCAGGGTCAGACTACGAGCAGTACTTC; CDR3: CASSLTRAGSDYEQYF
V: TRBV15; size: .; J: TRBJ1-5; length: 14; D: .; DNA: TGTGCCACCAGCAGGGATTTGGGCAATCAGCCCCAGCATTTT; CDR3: CATSRDLGNQPQHF
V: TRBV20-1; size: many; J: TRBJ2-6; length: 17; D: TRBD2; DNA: TGCAGTGCTAGAGTCCCTAGCGGGCACTCTGGGGCCAACGTCCTGACTTTC; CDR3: CSARVPSGHSGANVLTF
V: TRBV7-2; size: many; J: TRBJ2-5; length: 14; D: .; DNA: TGTGCCAGCAGCTTCCAGGGTTACGGGGAGACCCAGTACTTC; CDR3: CASSFQGYGETQYF
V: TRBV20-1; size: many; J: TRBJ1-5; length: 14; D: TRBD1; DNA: TGCAGTGCCAACCCGACAGGGCTAGGGCAGCCCCAGCATTTT; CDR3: CSANPTGLGQPQHF
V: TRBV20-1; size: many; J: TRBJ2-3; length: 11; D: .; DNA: TGCAGTGCCCGGACCAGGGATACGCAGTATTTT; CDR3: CSARTRDTQYF
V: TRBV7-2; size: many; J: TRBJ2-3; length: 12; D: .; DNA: TGTGCCAGCAGCAGCCCAGACCTTACGCAGTATTTT; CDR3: CASSSPDLTQYF
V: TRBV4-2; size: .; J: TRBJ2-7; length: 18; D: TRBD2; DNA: TGTGCCAGCAGCCAAGATAGGTCGATTAGCGGGAGCCCCTACGAGCAGTACTTC; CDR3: CASSQDRSISGSPYEQYF
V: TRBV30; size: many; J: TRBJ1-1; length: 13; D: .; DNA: TGTGCCTGGACCCCGGGGATGAACACTGAAGCTTTCTTT; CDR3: CAWTPGMNTEAFF
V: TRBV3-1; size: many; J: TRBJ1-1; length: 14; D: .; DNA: TGTGCCAGCAGCGTTTACGGGGGCGACACTGAAGCTTTCTTT; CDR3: CASSVYGGDTEAFF
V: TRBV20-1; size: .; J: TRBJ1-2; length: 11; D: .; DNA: TGCAGTGCTAGAGAAAGGGGCGGCTACACCTTC; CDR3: CSARERGGYTF
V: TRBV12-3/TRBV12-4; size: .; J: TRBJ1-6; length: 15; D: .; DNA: TGTGCCAGCAGTTTAAGTGTTCAGGGGATAGGGCCCCTCCACTTT; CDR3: CASSLSVQGIGPLHF
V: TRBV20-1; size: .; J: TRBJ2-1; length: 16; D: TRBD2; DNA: TGCAGTGCTATAAGCACCGGGGGGGGGTACTACAATGAGCAGTTCTTC; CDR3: CSAISTGGGYYNEQFF